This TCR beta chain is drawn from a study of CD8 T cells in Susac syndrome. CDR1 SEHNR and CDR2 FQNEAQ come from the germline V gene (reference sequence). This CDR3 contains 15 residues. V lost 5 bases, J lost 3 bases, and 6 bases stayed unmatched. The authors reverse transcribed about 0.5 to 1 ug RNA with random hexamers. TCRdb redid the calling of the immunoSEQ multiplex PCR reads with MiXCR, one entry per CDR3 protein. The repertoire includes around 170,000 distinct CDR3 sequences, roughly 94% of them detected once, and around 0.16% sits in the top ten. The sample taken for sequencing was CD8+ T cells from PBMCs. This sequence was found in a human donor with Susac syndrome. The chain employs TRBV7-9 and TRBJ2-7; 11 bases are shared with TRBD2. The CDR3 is CASSLGTSGNYEQYF. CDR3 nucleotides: TGTGCCAGCAGCCTCGGGACTAGCGGCAACTACGAGCAGTACTTC.